This TCR beta chain originates from a study of blood T cell repertoires in COVID-19. Across the study: There were acute and convalescent COVID-19 samples, and they came from the United States, Italy and Spain. The analysed material was cDNA or gDNA that came from T cells, B-cell-depleted T cells, or PBMCs.

Authors' methods: Reference gene primer amplification gave estimated nucleated cell counts. Method: immunoSEQ multiplex PCR; TCRdb's copy keeps in-frame clones and lacks some. The DNA gave D and trimming, while V, J and clone size come from that table. The sample has around 130,000 clones; roughly four fifths are singletons. Germline-derived CDR1 and CDR2 are MNHEY and SMNVEV (reference sequence). This CDR3 is built from 15 residues. V dropped 7 bases and J dropped 2 bases, with 16 bases sitting between them. The source is a woman at least 80 years old with acute or convalescent COVID-19. Sequencing was performed on peripheral blood. This chain links TRBV27 with TRBJ2-3, with D possibly matching TRBD2 (6 bases). The CDR3 sequence is CASNQAGLYTDTQYF. The CDR3 bases are TGTGCCAGCAATCAGGCGGGGCTATACACAGATACGCAGTATTTT.